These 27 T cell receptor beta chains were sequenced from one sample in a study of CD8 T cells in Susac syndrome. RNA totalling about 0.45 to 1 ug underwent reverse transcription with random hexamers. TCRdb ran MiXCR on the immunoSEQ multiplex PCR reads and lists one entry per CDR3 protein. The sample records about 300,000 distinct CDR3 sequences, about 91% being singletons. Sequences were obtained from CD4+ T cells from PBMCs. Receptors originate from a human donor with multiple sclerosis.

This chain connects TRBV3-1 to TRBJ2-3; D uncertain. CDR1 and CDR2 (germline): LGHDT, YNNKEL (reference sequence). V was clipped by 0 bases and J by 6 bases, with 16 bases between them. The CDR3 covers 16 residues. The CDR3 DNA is TGTGCCAGCAGCCAAGATTCTCTCTTGGTGGGGGATACGCAGTATTTT. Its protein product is CASSQDSLLVGDTQYF.

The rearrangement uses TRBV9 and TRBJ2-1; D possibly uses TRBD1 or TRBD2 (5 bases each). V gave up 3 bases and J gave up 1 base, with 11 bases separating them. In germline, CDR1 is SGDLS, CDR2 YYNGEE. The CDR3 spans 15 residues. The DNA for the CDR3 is TGTGCCAGCAGCGCGACGGGGCCTTCCTACAATGAGCAGTTCTTC. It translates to CASSATGPSYNEQFF. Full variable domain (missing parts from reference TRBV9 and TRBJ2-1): DSGVTQTPKHLITATGQRVTLRCSPRSGDLSVYWYQQSLDQGLQFLIQYYNGEERAKGNILERFSAQQFPDLHSELNLSSLELGDSALYFCASSATGPSYNEQFFGPGTRLTVL.

The CDR3 here is CSAREGPPGRKLFF. In DNA form, the CDR3 reads TGCAGTGCTAGAGAAGGTCCCCCAGGGAGAAAACTGTTTTTT. The rearrangement joins TRBV20-1 to TRBJ1-4, with a tentative D call TRBD1 (5 bases). Germline assignment: CDR1 DFQATT and CDR2 SNEGSKA (reference sequence). Between the trimmed V and J ends, which lost 0 bases and 10 bases, there was a span of 15 bases. The CDR3 totals 14 residues.

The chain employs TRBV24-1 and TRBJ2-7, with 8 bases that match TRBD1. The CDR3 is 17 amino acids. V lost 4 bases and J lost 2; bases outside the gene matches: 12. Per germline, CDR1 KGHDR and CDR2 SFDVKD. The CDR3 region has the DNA TGTGCCACCAGTGACTCCGGACAGGGCGGACCCACCTACGAGCAGTACTTC. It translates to CATSDSGQGGPTYEQYF.

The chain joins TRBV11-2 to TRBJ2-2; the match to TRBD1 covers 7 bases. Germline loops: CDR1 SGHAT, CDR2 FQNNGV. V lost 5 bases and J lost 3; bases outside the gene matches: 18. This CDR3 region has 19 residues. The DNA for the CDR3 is TGTGCCAGCAGCGCCCTAAGGGGGATACAGGGGTGGGACACCGGGGAGCTGTTTTTT. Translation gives CASSALRGIQGWDTGELFF.

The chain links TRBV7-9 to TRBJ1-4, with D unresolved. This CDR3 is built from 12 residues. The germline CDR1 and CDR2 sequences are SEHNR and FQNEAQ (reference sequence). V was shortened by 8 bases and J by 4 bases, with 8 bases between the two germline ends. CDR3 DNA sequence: TGTGCCAGCGGGCACCGTAATGAAAAACTGTTTTTT. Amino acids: CASGHRNEKLFF.

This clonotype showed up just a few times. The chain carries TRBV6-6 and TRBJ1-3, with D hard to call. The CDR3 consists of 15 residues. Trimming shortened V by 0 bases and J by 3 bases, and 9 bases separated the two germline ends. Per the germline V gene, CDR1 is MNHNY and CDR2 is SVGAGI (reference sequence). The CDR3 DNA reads TGTGCCAGCAGTTACTCGACGCAGCTTGGAAACACCATATATTTT. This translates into CASSYSTQLGNTIYF.

In DNA, the CDR3 is TGTGCCAGCAGCTTGGAACTCGGTTTGAATTCACCCCTCCACTTT. It encodes CASSLELGLNSPLHF. V gene TRBV5-4 combines with J gene TRBJ1-6; D remains ambiguous. V was trimmed by 0 bases and J by 7 bases, leaving 11 bases between them. Germline values: CDR1 SGHNT, CDR2 YYREEE (reference sequence). The CDR3 runs to 15 residues.

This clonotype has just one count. The CDR3 sequence is CSAQKTGSTGELFF. The CDR3 DNA is TGCAGTGCCCAGAAGACTGGTAGCACCGGGGAGCTGTTTTTT. The V and J genes are TRBV20-1 and TRBJ2-2; D not certain. From germline, CDR1 is DFQATT and CDR2 SNEGSKA (reference sequence). The CDR3 is made up of 14 amino acids. Trimming removed 6 bases from V and 4 bases from J, with 15 bases in between.

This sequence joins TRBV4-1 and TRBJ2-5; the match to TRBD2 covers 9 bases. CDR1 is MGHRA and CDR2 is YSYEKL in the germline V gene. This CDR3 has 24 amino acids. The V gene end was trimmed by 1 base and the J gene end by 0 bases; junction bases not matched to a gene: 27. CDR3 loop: CASSQGPLGRRGLAGFLNQETQYF. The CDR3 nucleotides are TGCGCCAGCAGCCAAGGCCCCCTCGGAAGAAGAGGGCTAGCGGGATTCCTCAACCAAGAGACCCAGTACTTC.

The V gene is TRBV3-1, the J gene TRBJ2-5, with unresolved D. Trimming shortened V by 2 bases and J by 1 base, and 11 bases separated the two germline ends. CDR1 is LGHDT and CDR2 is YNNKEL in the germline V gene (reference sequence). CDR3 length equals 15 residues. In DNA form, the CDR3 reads TGTGCCAGCAGCCAAAGGAAGGCTAGCCAAGAGACCCAGTACTTC. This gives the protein CASSQRKASQETQYF.

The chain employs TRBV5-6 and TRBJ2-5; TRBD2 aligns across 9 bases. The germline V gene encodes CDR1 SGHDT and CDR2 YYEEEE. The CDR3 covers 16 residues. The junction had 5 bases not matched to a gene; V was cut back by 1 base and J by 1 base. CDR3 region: CASSLIAGAPQETQYF. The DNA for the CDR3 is TGTGCCAGCAGCTTGATAGCGGGAGCGCCCCAAGAGACCCAGTACTTC.

The DNA of the CDR3 is TGTGCCAGCAGAGACCCAGGGAGTATCTACGAGCAGTACTTC. Protein product: CASRDPGSIYEQYF. The chain links TRBV6-2 or TRBV6-3 to TRBJ2-7; the D gene could be TRBD1 or TRBD2 (5 bases each). CDR1 is MNHEY, CDR2 SVGEGT, per germline. CDR3 length: 14 residues. V was clipped by 6 bases and J by 3 bases, with 15 bases between them.

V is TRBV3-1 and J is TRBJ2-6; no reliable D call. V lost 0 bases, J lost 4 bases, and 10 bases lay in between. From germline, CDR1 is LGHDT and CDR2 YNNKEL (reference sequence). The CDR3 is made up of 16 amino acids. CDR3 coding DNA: TGTGCCAGCAGCCAAGACCCAGCCGGGGGGGCCAACGTCCTGACTTTC. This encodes CASSQDPAGGANVLTF.

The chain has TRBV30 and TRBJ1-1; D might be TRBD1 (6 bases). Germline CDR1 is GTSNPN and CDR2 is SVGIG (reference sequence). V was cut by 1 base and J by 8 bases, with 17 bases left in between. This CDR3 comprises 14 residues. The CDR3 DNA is TGTGCCTGGAGTGGTGGGGGCTACGGATCCGAAGCTTTCTTT. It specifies CAWSGGGYGSEAFF.

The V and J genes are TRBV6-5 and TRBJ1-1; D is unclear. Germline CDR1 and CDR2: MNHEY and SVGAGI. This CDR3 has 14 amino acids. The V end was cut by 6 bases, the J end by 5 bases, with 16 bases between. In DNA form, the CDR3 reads TGTGCCAGCAGCCGCCTTGGGATTCGGACTGAAGCTTTCTTT. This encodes CASSRLGIRTEAFF.

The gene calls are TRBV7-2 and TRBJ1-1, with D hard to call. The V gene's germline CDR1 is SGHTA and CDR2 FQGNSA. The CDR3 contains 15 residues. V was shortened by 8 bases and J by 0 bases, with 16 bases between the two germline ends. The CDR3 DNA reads TGTGCCAGCCGGCGGGGAGGGCTTCTGAACACTGAAGCTTTCTTT. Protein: CASRRGGLLNTEAFF.

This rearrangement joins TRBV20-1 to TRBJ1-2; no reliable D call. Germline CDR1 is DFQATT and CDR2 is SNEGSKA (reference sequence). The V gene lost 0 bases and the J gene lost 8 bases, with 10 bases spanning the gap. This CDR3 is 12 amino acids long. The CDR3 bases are TGCAGTGCTAGAGAAACGCAGACGGGCTACACCTTC. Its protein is CSARETQTGYTF.

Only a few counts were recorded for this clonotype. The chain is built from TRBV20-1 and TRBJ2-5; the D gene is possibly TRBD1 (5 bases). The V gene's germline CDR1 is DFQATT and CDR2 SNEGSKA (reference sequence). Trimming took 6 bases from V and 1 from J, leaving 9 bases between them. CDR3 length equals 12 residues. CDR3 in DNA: TGCAGTGCCCCGACAGCCCAAGAGACCCAGTACTTC. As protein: CSAPTAQETQYF.

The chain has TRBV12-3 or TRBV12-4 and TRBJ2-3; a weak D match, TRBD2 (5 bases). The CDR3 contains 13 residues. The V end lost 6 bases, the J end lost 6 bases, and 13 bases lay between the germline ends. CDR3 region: CASSRGFGDTQYF. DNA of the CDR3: TGTGCCAGCAGCCGGGGATTTGGGGATACGCAGTATTTT.

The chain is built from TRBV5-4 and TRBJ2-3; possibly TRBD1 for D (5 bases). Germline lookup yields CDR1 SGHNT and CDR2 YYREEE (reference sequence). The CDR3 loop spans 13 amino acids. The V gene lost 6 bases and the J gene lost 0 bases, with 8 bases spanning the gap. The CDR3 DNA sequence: TGTGCCAGCATCGACAGAAGCACAGATACGCAGTATTTT. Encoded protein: CASIDRSTDTQYF.

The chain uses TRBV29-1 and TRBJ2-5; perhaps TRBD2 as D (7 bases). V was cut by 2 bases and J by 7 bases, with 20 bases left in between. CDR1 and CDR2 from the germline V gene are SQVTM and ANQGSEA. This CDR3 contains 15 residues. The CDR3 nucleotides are TGCAGCGTTGAAAGCCGTCAGAGGGGGGGGGCGACCCAGTACTTC. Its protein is CSVESRQRGGATQYF.

CDR3 in DNA: TGCAGTGCTAGAGATGCAGCGATTAACTATGGCTACACCTTC. This gives the protein CSARDAAINYGYTF. This chain links TRBV20-1 with TRBJ1-2; D is ambiguous. CDR1 and CDR2 from the germline V gene are DFQATT and SNEGSKA (reference sequence). V lost 0 bases and J 1 base, leaving 9 bases between the germline ends. The CDR3 has 14 residues.

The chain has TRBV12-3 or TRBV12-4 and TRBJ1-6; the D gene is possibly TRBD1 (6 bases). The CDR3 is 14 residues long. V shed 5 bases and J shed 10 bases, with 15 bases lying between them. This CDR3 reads CASSLQGSRSPLHF. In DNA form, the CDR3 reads TGTGCCAGCAGTCTACAGGGTTCGCGATCACCCCTCCACTTT.

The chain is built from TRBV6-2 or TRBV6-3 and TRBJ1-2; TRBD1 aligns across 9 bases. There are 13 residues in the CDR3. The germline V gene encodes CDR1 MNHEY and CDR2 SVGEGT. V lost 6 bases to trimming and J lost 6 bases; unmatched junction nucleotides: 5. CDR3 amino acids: CASRRTGDDGYTF. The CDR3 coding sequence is TGTGCCAGCAGACGGACAGGGGATGATGGCTACACCTTC.

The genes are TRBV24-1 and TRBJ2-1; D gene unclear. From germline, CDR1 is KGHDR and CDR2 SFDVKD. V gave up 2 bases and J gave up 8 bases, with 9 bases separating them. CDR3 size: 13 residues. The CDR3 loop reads CATSDSFSYEQFF. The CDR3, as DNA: TGTGCCACCAGTGATTCCTTTTCTTATGAGCAGTTCTTC.

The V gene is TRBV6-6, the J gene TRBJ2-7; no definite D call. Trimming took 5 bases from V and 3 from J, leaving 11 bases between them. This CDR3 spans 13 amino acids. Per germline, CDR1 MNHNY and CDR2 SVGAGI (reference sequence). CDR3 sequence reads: CASSRPPGYEQYF. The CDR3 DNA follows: TGTGCCAGCAGTCGCCCACCGGGCTACGAGCAGTACTTC.